The source of this T cell receptor (beta chain) is a study of T cell repertoires in cytomegalovirus infection. Study in general: In the study, CMV epitopes included recently identified HLA-C-restricted and well-studied HLA-B-restricted ones. Public TCR beta signatures were indicative of both CMV infection and a matching HLA type.

TCRdb re-derived calls from the reads in MiXCR, one entry per CDR3 protein. The sample holds 360,000 or so distinct CDR3 sequences; nearly 35% are singletons and the top ten take about 13%. This clonotype was counted many times. Its antigen is currently unknown. The V end lost 4 bases, the J end lost 5 bases, and 15 bases lay between the germline ends. The CDR3 contains 15 residues. Per the germline V gene, CDR1 is SEHNR and CDR2 is FQNEAQ (reference sequence). The V gene is TRBV7-9, the J gene TRBJ1-5, with a possible D match to TRBD1 (6 bases). This specimen consisted of cultured PBMCs, obtained from culture after CMV antigen stimulation. The receptor comes from a human donor in good health (CMV status not recorded). Some clones in this sample may be carry-over from other donors' samples. As DNA, the CDR3 is TGTGCCAGCAGCTCCGGACAGCGCCGGGATCAGCCCCAGCATTTT. It specifies CASSSGQRRDQPQHF.